This T cell receptor beta chain is drawn from a study of untreated major depressive disorder. Study-wide results and limits: Depressed patients' CD4+ T cells carried increased TRBV05-01 (Vbeta 5.1) usage versus control CD4+ T cells.

Using immunoSEQ multiplex PCR, the repertoire was profiled, and TCRdb retains in-frame clones only, with some absent. The sample lists 20,000 to 25,000 clones, around nine tenths occurring once. Magnetic negative selection enriched CD4+ T cells from thawed PBMCs. Germline V gives CDR1 SNHLY, CDR2 FYNNEI. V lost 10 bases and J lost 3, with 12 bases in between. This CDR3 has 12 residues. The sample holds one count of this clone. Its matching antigen is unknown. Sequenced material: CD4+ T cells from PBMCs. This chain uses TRBV2 with TRBJ2-5; D unresolved. The TCR was taken from a woman aged 40 to 50 in good health. The CDR3 region has the DNA TGTGCCATCCATGATAACGAAGAGACCCAGTACTTC. This sequence encodes CAIHDNEETQYF. The full variable domain, in which reference TRBV2 and TRBJ2-5 provide the parts outside the CDR3, is EPEVTQTPSHQVTQMGQEVILRCVPISNHLYFYWYRQILGQKVEFLVSFYNNEISEKSEIFDDQFSVERPDGSNFTLKIRSTKLEDSAMYFCAIHDNEETQYFGPGTRLLVL.